This T cell receptor beta chain is from a study of beta chain features in type 1 diabetes. cDNA synthesis used the whole RNA isolate, giving expressed TCRB sequences. Assay used: immunoSEQ multiplex PCR; TCRdb lists only in-frame clones, some missing. The table has fewer than 500,000 clones, 14% seen once; the top ten hold roughly 0.036%. Broader study findings: Any HLA-type effect on TCRB rearrangement remained unresolved here.

The CDR3 totals 14 residues. Germline V gene lookup returns CDR1 SGDLS and CDR2 YYNGEE. V was shortened by 2 bases and J by 4 bases, with 13 bases between the two germline ends. Comment on this clone: Antigen: not known.

The sequence came from a young man in good health. Sequencing input: naive CD4+ T cells from blood. The chain uses TRBV9 and TRBJ2-7; D is perhaps TRBD1 (5 bases). The DNA for the CDR3 is TGTGCCAGCAGCGTCGGGTCTAGGGGTTACGAGCAGTACTTC. Translating it yields CASSVGSRGYEQYF.